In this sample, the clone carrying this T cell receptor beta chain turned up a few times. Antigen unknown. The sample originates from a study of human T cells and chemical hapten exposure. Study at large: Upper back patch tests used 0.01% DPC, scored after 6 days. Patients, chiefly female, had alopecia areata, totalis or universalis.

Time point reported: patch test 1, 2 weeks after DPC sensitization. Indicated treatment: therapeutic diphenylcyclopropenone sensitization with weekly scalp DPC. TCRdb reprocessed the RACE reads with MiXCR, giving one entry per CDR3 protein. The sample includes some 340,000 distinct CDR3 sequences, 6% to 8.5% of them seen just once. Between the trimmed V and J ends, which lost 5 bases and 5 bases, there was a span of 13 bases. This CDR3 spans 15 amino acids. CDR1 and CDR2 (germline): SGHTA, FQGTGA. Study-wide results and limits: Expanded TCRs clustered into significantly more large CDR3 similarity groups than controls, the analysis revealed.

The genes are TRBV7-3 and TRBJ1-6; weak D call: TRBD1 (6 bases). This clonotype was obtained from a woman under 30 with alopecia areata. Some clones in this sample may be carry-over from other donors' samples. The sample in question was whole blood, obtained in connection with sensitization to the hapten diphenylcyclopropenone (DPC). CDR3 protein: CASSTEGGNNSPLHF. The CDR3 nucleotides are TGTGCCAGCAGCACAGAGGGGGGAAATAATTCACCCCTCCACTTT.